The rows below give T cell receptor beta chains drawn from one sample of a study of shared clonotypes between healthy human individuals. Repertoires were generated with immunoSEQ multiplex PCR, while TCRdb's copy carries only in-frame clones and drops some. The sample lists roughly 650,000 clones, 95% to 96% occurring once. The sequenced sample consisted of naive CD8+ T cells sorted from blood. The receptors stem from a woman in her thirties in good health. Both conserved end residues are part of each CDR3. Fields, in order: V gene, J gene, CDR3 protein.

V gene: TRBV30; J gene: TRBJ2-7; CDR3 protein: CAWESGFGYEQYF
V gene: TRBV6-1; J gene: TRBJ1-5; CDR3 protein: CASSEVSIGWVGNQPQHF
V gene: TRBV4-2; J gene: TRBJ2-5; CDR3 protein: CASSQDLGEALQETQYF
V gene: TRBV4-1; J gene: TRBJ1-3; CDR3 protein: CDRLICDTIYF
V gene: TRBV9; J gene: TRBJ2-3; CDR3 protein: CASSVLERASPDTQYF
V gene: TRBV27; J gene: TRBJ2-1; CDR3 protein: CASSRGAWSSYNEQFF
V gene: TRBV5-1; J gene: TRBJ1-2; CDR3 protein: CASSSGQGQSYGYTF
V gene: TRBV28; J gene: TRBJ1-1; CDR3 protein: CASSLRTRKGDTEAFF
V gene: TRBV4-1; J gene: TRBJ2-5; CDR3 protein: CASSQDPPGEQYF
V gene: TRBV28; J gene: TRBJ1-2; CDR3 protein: CASSFRTYGYTF
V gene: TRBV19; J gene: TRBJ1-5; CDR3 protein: CASKGTGHPPQHF
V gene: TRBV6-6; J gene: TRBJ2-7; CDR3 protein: CASTNPLTYEQYF
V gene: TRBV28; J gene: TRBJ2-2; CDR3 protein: CASSLRLAGGTGELFF
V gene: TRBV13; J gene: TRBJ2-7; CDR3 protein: CASSLRAGGPYEQYF
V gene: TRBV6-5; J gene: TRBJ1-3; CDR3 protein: CASSYSGTAGNTIYF
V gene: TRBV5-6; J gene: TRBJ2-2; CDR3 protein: CASSLSDTGELFF
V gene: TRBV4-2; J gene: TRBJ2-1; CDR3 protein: CASSQEGRDSSYNEQFF
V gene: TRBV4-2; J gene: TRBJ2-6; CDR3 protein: CASSQAFFWANVLTF
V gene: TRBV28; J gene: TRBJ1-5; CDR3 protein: CASRHDRDPSNQPQHF
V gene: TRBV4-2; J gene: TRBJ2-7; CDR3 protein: CASSQEYPSYEQYF
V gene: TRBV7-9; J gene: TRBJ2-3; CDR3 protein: CASSLLAGGLPDTQYF
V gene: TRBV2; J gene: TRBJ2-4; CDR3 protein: CASTGGGGQYF
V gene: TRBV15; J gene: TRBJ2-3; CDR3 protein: CATSILTGYKTDTQYF
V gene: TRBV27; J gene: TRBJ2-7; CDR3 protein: CASSPTVLGNEQYF
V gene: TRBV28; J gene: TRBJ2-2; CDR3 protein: CASSLSGAGELFF
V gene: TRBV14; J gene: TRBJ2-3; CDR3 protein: CASSQGTGPHDTQYF
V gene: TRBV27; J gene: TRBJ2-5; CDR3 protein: CASSPTTIQETQYF
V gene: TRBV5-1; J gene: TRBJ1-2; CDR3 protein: CASSLTGENSYTF
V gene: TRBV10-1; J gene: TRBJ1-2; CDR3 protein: CASSDNGLYGYTF
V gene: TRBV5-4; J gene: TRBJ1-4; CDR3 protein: CASSIKTVFGANEKLFF
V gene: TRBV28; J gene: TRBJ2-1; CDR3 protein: CASSWPGTSGNEQFF
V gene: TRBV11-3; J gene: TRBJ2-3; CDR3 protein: CASSLDFRQGVYTDTQYF
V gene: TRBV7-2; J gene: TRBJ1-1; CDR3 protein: CASSLHRGQLNTEAFF
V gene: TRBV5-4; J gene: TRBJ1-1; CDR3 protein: CASSLGLGMNTEAFF
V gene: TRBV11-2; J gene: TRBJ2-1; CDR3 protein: CASSLWRDSSYNEQFF
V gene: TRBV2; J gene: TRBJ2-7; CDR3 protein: CASSASAYEQYF
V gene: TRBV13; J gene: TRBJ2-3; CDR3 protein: CASSLRLAGWSELDTQYF
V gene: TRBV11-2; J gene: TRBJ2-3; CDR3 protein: CASRRIAGEGKDTQYF
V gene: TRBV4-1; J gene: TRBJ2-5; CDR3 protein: CASSQGFPDQETQYF
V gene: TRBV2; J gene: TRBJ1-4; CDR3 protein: CASSEGANEKLFF
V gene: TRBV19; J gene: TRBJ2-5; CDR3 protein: CASSILGETQYF
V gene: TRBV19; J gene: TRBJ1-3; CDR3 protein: CASSHPGDSSGNTIYF
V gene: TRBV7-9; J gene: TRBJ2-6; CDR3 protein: CASSLPLPVRAGANVLTF
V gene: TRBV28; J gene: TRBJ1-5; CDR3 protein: CASSFGGYQPQHF
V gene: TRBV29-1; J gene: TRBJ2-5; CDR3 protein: CSVEGAIVGNQQETQYF
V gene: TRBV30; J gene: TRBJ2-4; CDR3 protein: CAWSVGLAGIKNIQYF
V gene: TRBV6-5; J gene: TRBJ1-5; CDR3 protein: CASSYLGPNQPQHF
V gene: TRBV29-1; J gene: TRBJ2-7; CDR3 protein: CSVTWVGQGSYEQYF
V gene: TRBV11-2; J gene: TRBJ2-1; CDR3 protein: CASSLDPVTAHGEQFF
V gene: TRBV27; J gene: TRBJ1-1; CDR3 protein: CASSLSRNTEAFF
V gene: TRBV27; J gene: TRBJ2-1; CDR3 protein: CASSPRTGRSYNEQFF
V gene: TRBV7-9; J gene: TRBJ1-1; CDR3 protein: CAPPGRGSRTEAFF
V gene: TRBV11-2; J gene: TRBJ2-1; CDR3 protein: CASSHNGLAAYNEQFF
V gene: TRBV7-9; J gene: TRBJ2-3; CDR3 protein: CASSFPTDTQYF
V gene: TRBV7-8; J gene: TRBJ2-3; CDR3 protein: CASSSGRLASTDTQYF